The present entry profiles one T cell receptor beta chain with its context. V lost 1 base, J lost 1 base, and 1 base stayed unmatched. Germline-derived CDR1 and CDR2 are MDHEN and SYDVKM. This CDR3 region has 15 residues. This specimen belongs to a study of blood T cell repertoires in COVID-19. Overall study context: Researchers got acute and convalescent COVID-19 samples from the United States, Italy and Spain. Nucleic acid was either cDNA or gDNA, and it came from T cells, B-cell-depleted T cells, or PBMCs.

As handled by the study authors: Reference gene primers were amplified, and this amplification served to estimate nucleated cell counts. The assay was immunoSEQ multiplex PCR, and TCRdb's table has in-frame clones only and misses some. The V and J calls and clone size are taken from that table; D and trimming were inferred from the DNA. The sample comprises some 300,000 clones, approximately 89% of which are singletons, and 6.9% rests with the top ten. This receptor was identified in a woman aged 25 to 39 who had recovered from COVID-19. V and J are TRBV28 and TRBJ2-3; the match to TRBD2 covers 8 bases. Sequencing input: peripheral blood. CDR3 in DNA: TGTGCCAGCAGTTTATACGGGGGGGGCACAGATACGCAGTATTTT. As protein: CASSLYGGGTDTQYF.